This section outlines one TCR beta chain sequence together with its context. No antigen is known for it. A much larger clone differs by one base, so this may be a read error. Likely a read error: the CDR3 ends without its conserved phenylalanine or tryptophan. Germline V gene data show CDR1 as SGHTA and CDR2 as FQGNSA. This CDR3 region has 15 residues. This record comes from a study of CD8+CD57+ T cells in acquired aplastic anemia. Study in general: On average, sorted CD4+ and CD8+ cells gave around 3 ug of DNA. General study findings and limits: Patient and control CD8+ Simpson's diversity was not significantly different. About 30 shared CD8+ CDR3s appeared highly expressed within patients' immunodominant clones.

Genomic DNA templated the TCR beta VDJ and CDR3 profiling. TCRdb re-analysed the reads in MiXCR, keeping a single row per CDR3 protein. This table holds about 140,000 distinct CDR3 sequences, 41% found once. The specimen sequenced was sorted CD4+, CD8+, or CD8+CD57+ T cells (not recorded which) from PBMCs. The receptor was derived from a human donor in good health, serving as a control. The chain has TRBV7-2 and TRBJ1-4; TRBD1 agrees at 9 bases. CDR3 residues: CASSLPGQGDEKLFL. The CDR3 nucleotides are TGTGCCAGCAGCTTACCGGGACAGGGCGATGAGAAACTGTTTCTT.